The 27 T cell receptor beta chains in this list originate from one sample, sequenced in a study of CD8+ T cells in alopecia areata. Noted treatment: oral pan-JAK inhibitor, 5-10 mg twice daily. As the sequencing template, cDNA was produced by extracting RNA and reverse transcribing it. Clones were read by immunoSEQ multiplex PCR, and TCRdb kept only the in-frame ones, dropping some. Of about 200,000 clones listed, 35% to 45% are singletons. The source was CD4+ T cells sorted from blood, collected between weeks 30 and 35, from a patient treated with tofacitinib. The receptors were sampled from a human donor with alopecia areata.

The genes are TRBV5-1 and TRBJ2-1; unclear D gene. Trimming took off 0 bases at V and 0 bases at J, with 10 bases between the two ends. CDR3 length: 16 amino acids. Germline lookup yields CDR1 SGHRS and CDR2 YFSETQ. CDR3 nucleotide sequence: TGCGCCAGCAGCTTGGCCGGCTCGAGCTCCTACAATGAGCAGTTCTTC. This translates into CASSLAGSSSYNEQFF.

This clone was seen a few times. The rearrangement joins TRBV5-6 to TRBJ1-2; 7 positions match TRBD1. The germline CDR1 and CDR2 sequences are SGHDT and YYEEEE. V was pared by 4 bases and J by 6 bases, with 15 bases of the junction left unmatched. The CDR3 is 16 amino acids. Here the CDR3 reads CASSSPTGYGLDGYTF. In DNA, the CDR3 is TGTGCCAGCAGCAGTCCGACAGGGTATGGTCTGGATGGCTACACCTTC.

The chain combines TRBV10-2 with TRBJ1-2, with D maybe TRBD1 (6 bases). V shed 4 bases and J shed 3 bases, with 9 bases lying between them. The germline gives CDR1 WSHSY, CDR2 SAAADI. The CDR3 contains 13 residues. The DNA for the CDR3 is TGCGCCAGCAGTGTGGGGGGCTACTATGGCTACACCTTC. Its translation: CASSVGGYYGYTF.

This clone occurred many times. V is TRBV11-2 and J is TRBJ2-7, with 10 nucleotides matching TRBD2. V shed 1 base, J shed 4 bases, and the junction held 7 bases outside the gene matches. The CDR3 is made up of 16 amino acids. The V gene's germline CDR1 is SGHAT and CDR2 FQNNGV. CDR3 bases: TGTGCCAGCAGCTTAGGACCGGCTAGCGGGGGTTACGAGCAGTACTTC. Its protein is CASSLGPASGGYEQYF.

As concerns this clone: This same CDR3 is encoded by further DNA sequences in the sample. The chain couples TRBV6-5 to TRBJ2-7, with 9 bases fitting TRBD1. Germline V CDR1 and CDR2: MNHEY, SVGAGI. V lost 2 bases to trimming and J lost 0 bases; unmatched junction nucleotides: 2. The CDR3 is 15 residues long. For the CDR3, the DNA is TGTGCCAGCAGTTACCGGGGACAGGGCTCCTACGAGCAGTACTTC. Translated, it gives CASSYRGQGSYEQYF.

V is TRBV30 and J is TRBJ1-2; a weak D match, TRBD1 (5 bases). The CDR3 has 13 amino acids. The V gene's germline CDR1 is GTSNPN and CDR2 SVGIG (reference sequence). Deletions cut 1 base from V and 5 bases from J, with 11 bases between. The CDR3 DNA sequence: TGTGCCTGGAGTGGAGGGGTTCGGTATGGCTACACCTTC. Its protein product is CAWSGGVRYGYTF.

This clone was seen many times. The gene calls are TRBV7-2 and TRBJ1-1, with 7 positions matching TRBD1. The CDR3 loop spans 16 amino acids. Germline-derived CDR1 and CDR2 are SGHTA and FQGNSA. V lost 5 bases and J lost 1; bases outside the gene matches: 10. The CDR3 DNA is TGTGCCAGCAGCGTATACAGGGGTGAGAGGAACACTGAAGCTTTCTTT. Amino acids: CASSVYRGERNTEAFF.

The CDR3 region has the DNA TGTGCCAGCAGCCGACAGCCATACAATGAGCAGTTCTTC. Translated: CASSRQPYNEQFF. The J gene is TRBJ2-1, the V gene TRBV5-5; D may be TRBD1 (5 bases). V was shortened by 4 bases and J by 4 bases, with 9 bases between the two germline ends. CDR3 size: 13 residues. CDR1 is SGHKS and CDR2 is YYEKEE in the germline V gene (reference sequence). Filled out from reference TRBV5-5 and TRBJ2-1, the complete variable domain reads DAGVTQSPTHLIKTRGQQVTLRCSPISGHKSVSWYQQVLGQGPQFIFQYYEKEERGRGNFPDRFSARQFPNYSSELNVNALLLGDSALYLCASSRQPYNEQFFGPGTRLTVL.

This chain joins TRBV7-8 and TRBJ1-1; D gene unclear. Germline V gives CDR1 SGHVS, CDR2 FQNEAQ. The length of the CDR3 is 13 residues. V lost 5 bases and J 5 bases, leaving 12 bases between the germline ends. CDR3 nucleotide sequence: TGTGCCAGCAGCGGTCAGAGCTTTACTGAAGCTTTCTTT. This translates into CASSGQSFTEAFF.

This clone was picked up a small number of times. The rearrangement uses TRBV5-4 and TRBJ2-4; D is tentatively TRBD1 or TRBD2 (5 bases each). Germline lookup yields CDR1 SGHNT and CDR2 YYREEE (reference sequence). The CDR3 loop spans 12 amino acids. Trimming cost V 4 bases and J 5 bases, with 7 bases left between them. CDR3 protein: CASSPGQNIQYF. The DNA for the CDR3 is TGTGCCAGCAGCCCGGGACAAAACATTCAGTACTTC.

This clone was seen many times. The chain is built from TRBV10-3 and TRBJ1-6; 7 nucleotides agree with TRBD1. Looked up from germline, CDR1 is ENHRY and CDR2 is SYGVKD. The CDR3 extends over 13 amino acids. V was pared by 5 bases and J by 7 bases, with 2 bases of the junction left unmatched. Here the CDR3 DNA reads TGTGCCATCAGTCCGGGACAGAATTCACCCCTCCACTTT. Translation gives CAISPGQNSPLHF.

A single count supports this clone. V gene TRBV30 combines with J gene TRBJ2-5, with TRBD1 matching over 10 bases. The CDR3 covers 15 residues. Germline V CDR1 and CDR2: GTSNPN, SVGIG (reference sequence). Trimming cost V 0 bases and J 5 bases; bases outside gene matches: 6. The CDR3 coding sequence is TGTGCCTGGAGTGTTACGACAGGGGGCTGGGAGACCCAGTACTTC. Protein: CAWSVTTGGWETQYF.

The V gene is TRBV7-9, the J gene TRBJ2-6, with a tentative D call TRBD2 (6 bases). The CDR3 extends over 18 amino acids. Looked up from germline, CDR1 is SEHNR and CDR2 is FQNEAQ (reference sequence). Trimming took off 0 bases at V and 3 bases at J, with 15 bases between the two ends. The CDR3 nucleotides read TGTGCCAGCAGCTTAGCTCCGGGGGTCCGGAGTGGGGCCAACGTCCTGACTTTC. This translates into CASSLAPGVRSGANVLTF.

The V and J genes are TRBV5-1 and TRBJ2-7, with 7 bases lining up with TRBD1. Germline V gene sequence: CDR1 SGHRS, CDR2 YFSETQ. The CDR3 loop spans 14 amino acids. Trimming removed 4 bases from V and 5 bases from J; junction bases left unmatched: 9. As DNA, the CDR3 is TGCGCCAGCAGCGCGACAGGGTTTAGCAACGAGCAGTACTTC. As protein: CASSATGFSNEQYF.

The gene calls are TRBV5-1 and TRBJ1-1; D is ambiguous. CDR3 length equals 15 residues. V gave up 0 bases and J gave up 1 base, with 10 bases separating them. CDR1 SGHRS and CDR2 YFSETQ come from the germline V gene. The CDR3 DNA reads as TGCGCCAGCAGCTTGGACGGGATGGAGAACACTGAAGCTTTCTTT. Amino acids: CASSLDGMENTEAFF.

The V and J genes are TRBV2 and TRBJ2-7, with a possible D match to TRBD2 (6 bases). Germline CDR1 and CDR2: SNHLY and FYNNEI. CDR3 size: 13 residues. Trimming removed 8 bases from V and 9 bases from J, with 20 bases in between. CDR3 in DNA: TGTGCCAGCGGGTTGGTAGCGGAGAGGGGGCAGTACTTC. It specifies CASGLVAERGQYF. The complete variable domain, with remaining parts taken from reference TRBV2 and TRBJ2-7, reads EPEVTQTPSHQVTQMGQEVILRCVPISNHLYFYWYRQILGQKVEFLVSFYNNEISEKSEIFDDQFSVERPDGSNFTLKIRSTKLEDSAMYFCASGLVAERGQYFGPGTRLTVT.

The chain links TRBV7-2 to TRBJ2-7; TRBD2 aligns across 7 bases. Losses at the gene ends were 5 bases for V and 2 bases for J; bases not matched to a gene: 9. The CDR3 has 15 amino acids. Germline V gene sequence: CDR1 SGHTA, CDR2 FQGNSA. For the CDR3, the DNA is TGTGCCAGCAGCGCCCGGGACTACCTAGCCTACGAGCAGTACTTC. It encodes CASSARDYLAYEQYF.

The V gene is TRBV5-6, the J gene TRBJ2-7, with D possibly TRBD1 on 6 matching bases. In germline, CDR1 is SGHDT, CDR2 YYEEEE. This CDR3 is built from 13 residues. Trimming pared 2 bases from V and 3 bases from J, leaving 9 bases between. CDR3 sequence: CASSFGTRYEQYF. In DNA form, the CDR3 reads TGTGCCAGCAGCTTCGGGACACGCTACGAGCAGTACTTC.

The chain couples TRBV30 to TRBJ2-2, with TRBD1 matching 12 bases. The germline gives CDR1 GTSNPN, CDR2 SVGIG (reference sequence). Trimming cost V 3 bases and J 0 bases; bases outside gene matches: 11. There are 19 residues in the CDR3. This CDR3 is CAWRPTGTGGGSNTGELFF. The CDR3 DNA sequence: TGTGCCTGGAGACCGACCGGGACAGGGGGCGGCTCGAACACCGGGGAGCTGTTTTTT.

There are many counts of this clone. The chain uses TRBV15 and TRBJ2-2, with 9 bases identical to TRBD1. The CDR3 loop spans 17 amino acids. CDR1 LNHNV and CDR2 YYDKDF come from the germline V gene (reference sequence). V trimming: 1 base; J trimming: 6 bases; junction bases outside the gene matches: 9. DNA of the CDR3: TGTGCCACCAGCAGAGCGTCCGGGACAGGGTTTGCCGGGGAGCTGTTTTTT. Amino acids: CATSRASGTGFAGELFF.

The chain recombines TRBV5-1 with TRBJ1-1; D is unclear. Germline loops: CDR1 SGHRS, CDR2 YFSETQ. The CDR3 runs to 12 residues. V was clipped by 0 bases and J by 10 bases, with 10 bases between them. This CDR3 reads CASSLDRDGAFF. The DNA for the CDR3 is TGCGCCAGCAGCTTGGACCGGGATGGAGCTTTCTTT.

J is TRBJ1-5 and V is TRBV6-5; no definite D call. The CDR3 totals 13 residues. The V end lost 6 bases, the J end lost 0 bases, and 6 bases lay between the germline ends. Germline-derived CDR1 and CDR2 are MNHEY and SVGAGI. CDR3 sequence: CASRDGSNQPQHF. CDR3 nucleotides: TGTGCCAGCAGAGACGGTAGCAATCAGCCCCAGCATTTT.

The chain couples TRBV5-4 to TRBJ2-2, with 7 bases lining up with TRBD1. The CDR3 runs 15 residues. Per germline, CDR1 SGHNT and CDR2 YYREEE (reference sequence). After removal of 4 bases from V and 1 base from J, the junction contained 4 bases not matched to a gene. Written as DNA, the CDR3 is TGTGCCAGCAGCGAGGACAGGAGGAACACCGGGGAGCTGTTTTTT. Its translation: CASSEDRRNTGELFF. Supplemented by reference TRBV5-4 and TRBJ2-2, the full variable domain reads ETGVTQSPTHLIKTRGQQVTLRCSSQSGHNTVSWYQQALGQGPQFIFQYYREEENGRGNFPPRFSGLQFPNYSSELNVNALELDDSALYLCASSEDRRNTGELFFGEGSRLTVL.

The rearrangement uses TRBV28 and TRBJ1-2; D is perhaps TRBD1 (5 bases). Germline assignment: CDR1 MDHEN and CDR2 SYDVKM. The germline V and J ends were trimmed by 5 bases and 5 bases, with 18 bases remaining between them. The CDR3 spans 15 residues. CDR3 DNA sequence: TGTGCCAGCAGTCCTACCAACCCGGGGCCATATGGCTACACCTTC. This translates into CASSPTNPGPYGYTF.

The chain's CDR3 is CASSPRQGFDTQYF. The CDR3 bases are TGCGCCAGCAGCCCCCGACAGGGTTTCGATACGCAGTATTTT. This sequence joins TRBV4-1 and TRBJ2-3; 7 bases align to TRBD1. The CDR3 extends over 14 amino acids. Germline CDR1 MGHRA, CDR2 YSYEKL. With V trimmed by 4 bases and J by 6 bases, 7 bases remained unmatched.

The V call is TRBV6-1, the J call TRBJ2-5; D may correspond to TRBD1 or TRBD2 (5 bases each). The CDR3 totals 15 residues. Trimming removed 6 bases from V and 2 bases from J, with 16 bases in between. Germline V gene sequence: CDR1 MNHNS, CDR2 SASEGT. The CDR3 DNA reads TGTGCCAGCAGCCCAAACCCAGGGAGACAAGAGACCCAGTACTTC. Its protein is CASSPNPGRQETQYF.

The chain joins TRBV28 to TRBJ1-4; D remains unclear. V was shortened by 1 base and J by 5 bases, with 5 bases between the two germline ends. Germline CDR1 MDHEN, CDR2 SYDVKM. CDR3 length: 13 residues. Here the CDR3 reads CASSLYVNEKLFF. CDR3 DNA sequence: TGTGCCAGCAGTTTATATGTGAATGAAAAACTGTTTTTT.